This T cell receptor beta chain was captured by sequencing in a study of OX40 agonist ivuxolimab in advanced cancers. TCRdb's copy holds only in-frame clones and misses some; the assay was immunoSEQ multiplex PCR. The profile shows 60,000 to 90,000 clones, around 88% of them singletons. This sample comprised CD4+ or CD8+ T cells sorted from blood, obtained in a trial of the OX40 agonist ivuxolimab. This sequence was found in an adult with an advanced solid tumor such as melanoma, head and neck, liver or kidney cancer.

The CDR3 bases are TGTGCCAGCGGACGGACTGAAGCTTTCTTT. This codes for CASGRTEAFF. J is TRBJ1-1 and V is TRBV28; D unclear. V was pared by 8 bases and J by 5 bases, with 6 bases between. Germline V gene data show CDR1 as MDHEN and CDR2 as SYDVKM. The CDR3 totals 10 residues.